This T cell receptor (beta chain) was sequenced for a study of T cell changes during pregnancy in multiple sclerosis. TCRdb's copy holds only in-frame clones and misses some; the assay was immunoSEQ multiplex PCR. The sample comprises more than 65,000 clones, more than 85% of which are singletons, and roughly 2.5% rests with the top ten. The germline V gene has CDR1 SGHNT and CDR2 YYREEE (reference sequence). The CDR3 extends over 13 amino acids. Trimming pared 5 bases from V and 4 bases from J, leaving 11 bases between. The sequenced sample was peripheral blood, obtained in the first trimester of pregnancy. This receptor was obtained from a female donor with multiple sclerosis, enrolled in a pregnancy study. V usage is TRBV5-4 and J usage is TRBJ2-3, with D possibly matching TRBD1 (6 bases). CDR3 DNA: TGTGCCAGCAGGAACCCAGGGGCAGATACGCAGTATTTT. It codes for CASRNPGADTQYF.